This T cell receptor beta chain was recovered during a study of cytomegalovirus exposure and HLA in healthy donors. The germline V gene encodes CDR1 MDHEN and CDR2 SYDVKM. V lost 6 bases and J lost 0; bases outside the gene matches: 2. The CDR3 consists of 14 residues. It was with 60 Vbeta and 13 Jbeta primers that the PCR ran. Repertoires were generated with immunoSEQ multiplex PCR, while TCRdb's copy carries only in-frame clones and drops some. The sample contains 100,000 to 150,000 clones, around 78% of which appear only once. The V call is TRBV28, the J call TRBJ1-3; 7 bases match TRBD1. This TCR was recovered from a woman in her forties or fifties in good health and CMV-seronegative. The specimen was PBMCs. This CDR3 reads CASRPGGSGNTIYF. The CDR3 nucleotides are TGTGCCAGCAGGCCAGGGGGCTCTGGAAACACCATATATTTT.